This paragraph reports one T cell receptor beta chain. Its specificity is not known. TCRdb reprocessed the 5' RACE reads and reports one entry per CDR3 protein, with no DNA. Its listing shows 400,000 to 500,000 distinct CDR3 sequences. The data originate from a study of monozygotic twins with inflammatory bowel disease. The CDR3 length is 15 residues. Germline V lookup: CDR1 SSHAT, CDR2 FNYEAQ (reference sequence). Findings and caveats of the study: Concordance status among twins (concordant versus discordant) showed no link to repertoire similarity, possibly from limited power.

The V and J genes are TRBV7-7 and TRBJ1-2; TCRdb indicates TRBD1, and absent DNA this call remains unverified. The source material was blood. This sequence was found in a human donor with ulcerative colitis or Crohn's disease, or a healthy co-twin of an affected twin (not recorded which). Here the CDR3 reads CASSLQTTSSYGYTF. Full variable domain (rest looked up from reference TRBV7-7 and TRBJ1-2): GAGVSQSPRYKVTKRGQDVTLRCDPISSHATLYWYQQALGQGPEFLTYFNYEAQPDKSGLPSDRFSAERPEGSISTLTIQRTEQRDSAMYRCASSLQTTSSYGYTFGSGTRLTVV.